There are a few counts of the clone carrying this T cell receptor (beta chain). The sample comes from a study of human T cells and chemical hapten exposure. The CDR3 consists of 15 residues. After removal of 7 bases from V and 1 base from J, the junction contained 7 bases not matched to a gene. Germline V gives CDR1 MDHEN, CDR2 SYDVKM. Noted time point: patch test 1, 2 weeks after DPC sensitization. The treatment denotes: therapeutic diphenylcyclopropenone sensitization with weekly scalp DPC. TCRdb passed the RACE reads through MiXCR, listing each CDR3 protein once. The profile shows 300,000 to 400,000 distinct CDR3 sequences, under 9% of them singletons.

Sequences were derived from whole blood, sampled in connection with sensitization to the hapten diphenylcyclopropenone (DPC). The TCR originated in a woman under 30 with alopecia areata. Some clones in this sample may be carry-over from other donors' samples. The chain links TRBV28 to TRBJ2-5; TRBD2 matches 9 bases. In DNA form, the CDR3 reads TGTGCCAGCACCCAAGCGGGGGGTATCCAAGAGACCCAGTACTTC. Its protein product is CASTQAGGIQETQYF. The full variable domain, rest sourced from reference TRBV28 and TRBJ2-5, is DVKVTQSSRYLVKRTGEKVFLECVQDMDHENMFWYRQDPGLGLRLIYFSYDVKMKEKGDIPEGYSVSREKKERFSLILESASTNQTSMYLCASTQAGGIQETQYFGPGTRLLVL.